The 8 T cell receptor beta chains given below trace back to one sample, sequenced in a study of T cell responses to AZD1222 COVID-19 vaccine. Clones were sequenced by immunoSEQ multiplex PCR, and TCRdb holds only the in-frame ones, with some missing. The table has around 110,000 clones, 92% seen once. The material sequenced was peripheral blood, taken 28 days after the second AZD1222 dose. The receptors derive from an adult who received the AZD1222 COVID-19 vaccine.

In its sample, this clone was seen once. V usage is TRBV13 and J usage is TRBJ2-5, with D unresolved. Trimming pared 5 bases from V and 13 bases from J, leaving 20 bases between. This CDR3 contains 13 residues. The germline gives CDR1 PRHDT, CDR2 FYEKMQ (reference sequence). CDR3 coding DNA: TGTGCCAGCAGCCACAGCCCCGAAGCGACGCGGTACTTC. This gives the protein CASSHSPEATRYF.

This chain links TRBV9 with TRBJ1-4; 9 bases map to TRBD1. The CDR3 contains 16 residues. The germline gives CDR1 SGDLS, CDR2 YYNGEE. After removal of 3 bases from V and 0 bases from J, the junction contained 3 bases not matched to a gene. For the CDR3, the DNA is TGTGCCAGCAGCGCACAGGGGGCGGCAACTAATGAAAAACTGTTTTTT. It codes for CASSAQGAATNEKLFF.

The chain recombines TRBV7-3 with TRBJ1-2, with a tentative D call TRBD1 (5 bases). With 5 bases removed from V and 7 bases from J, the gap between germline ends came to 14 bases. This CDR3 is built from 13 residues. From germline, CDR1 is SGHTA and CDR2 FQGTGA. The CDR3 bases are TGTGCCAGCAGCCCGGGGGTTCTCCGTGGCTACACCTTC. Protein product: CASSPGVLRGYTF. The full variable domain, rest sourced from reference TRBV7-3 and TRBJ1-2, is GAGVSQTPSNKVTEKGKYVELRCDPISGHTALYWYRQSLGQGPEFLIYFQGTGAADDSGLPNDRFFAVRPEGSVSTLKIQRTERGDSAVYLCASSPGVLRGYTFGSGTRLTVV.

This clone was detected a few times. This rearrangement joins TRBV5-1 to TRBJ2-7; TRBD2 is a possible D gene (5 bases). V lost 4 bases, J lost 5 bases, and 16 bases lay in between. Germline V gene sequence: CDR1 SGHRS, CDR2 YFSETQ. The CDR3 loop spans 14 amino acids. CDR3 DNA: TGCGCCAGCAGCCCCACCGGGATAGGCGACGAGCAGTACTTC. This gives the protein CASSPTGIGDEQYF.

A few counts support this clone. The chain has TRBV11-2 and TRBJ2-1; TRBD2 agrees at 15 bases. The CDR3 is 15 residues long. Germline loops: CDR1 SGHAT, CDR2 FQNNGV. The V and J ends lost 6 bases and 10 bases, in that order; junction bases with no gene match: 7. In DNA, the CDR3 is TGTGCCAGCAGTTTATGGACTAGCGGGAGGGCCGAGCAGTTCTTC. This codes for CASSLWTSGRAEQFF.

V and J are TRBV18 and TRBJ2-1, with TRBD2 matching 7 bases. This CDR3 is 14 amino acids long. Per the germline V gene, CDR1 is KGHSH and CDR2 is LQKENI. V was clipped by 3 bases and J by 3 bases; unmatched bases: 2. The CDR3 DNA follows: TGTGCCAGCTCACCTCAGCGGGGCTACAATGAGCAGTTCTTC. Translation gives CASSPQRGYNEQFF.

This clone was found a few times. This chain links TRBV3-1 (or the pseudogene TRBV3-2) with TRBJ1-4; possibly TRBD1 for D (5 bases). CDR3 length: 15 residues. The germline V gene has CDR1 LGHDT and CDR2 YNNKEL (reference sequence). V was cut by 1 base and J by 7 bases, with 13 bases left in between. This CDR3 is CASSQVEAGPEKLFF. CDR3 nucleotide sequence: TGTGCCAGCAGCCAAGTGGAAGCAGGGCCTGAAAAACTGTTTTTT.

This clone occurred once. The chain links TRBV10-3 to TRBJ1-4; D may be TRBD1 (5 bases). This CDR3 has 17 amino acids. Germline V lookup: CDR1 ENHRY, CDR2 SYGVKD. Trimming took 4 bases from V and 2 from J, leaving 17 bases between them. The CDR3 is CAISAQPGLRTNEKLFF. In nucleotides, the CDR3 is TGTGCCATCAGTGCACAACCGGGACTGAGGACTAATGAAAAACTGTTTTTT.